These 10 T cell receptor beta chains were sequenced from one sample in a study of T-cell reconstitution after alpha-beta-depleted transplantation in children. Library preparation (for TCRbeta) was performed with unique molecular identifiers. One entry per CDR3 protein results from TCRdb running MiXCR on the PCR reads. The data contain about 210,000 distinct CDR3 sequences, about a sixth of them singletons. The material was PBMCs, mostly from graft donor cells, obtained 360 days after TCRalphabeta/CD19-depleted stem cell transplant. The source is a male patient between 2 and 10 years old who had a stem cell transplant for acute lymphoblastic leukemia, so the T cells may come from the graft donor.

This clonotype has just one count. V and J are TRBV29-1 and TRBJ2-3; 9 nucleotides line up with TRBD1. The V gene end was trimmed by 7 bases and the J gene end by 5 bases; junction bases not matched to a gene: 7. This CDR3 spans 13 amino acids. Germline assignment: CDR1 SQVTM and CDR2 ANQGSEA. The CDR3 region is CSGSGQGGDTQYF. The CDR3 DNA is TGCAGCGGCTCGGGACAGGGTGGAGATACGCAGTATTTT.

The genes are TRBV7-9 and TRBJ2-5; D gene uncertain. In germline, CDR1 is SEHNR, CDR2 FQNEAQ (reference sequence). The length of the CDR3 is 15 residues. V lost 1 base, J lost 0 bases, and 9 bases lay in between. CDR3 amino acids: CASSLVPVNQETQYF. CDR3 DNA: TGTGCCAGCAGCTTAGTGCCTGTGAACCAAGAGACCCAGTACTTC. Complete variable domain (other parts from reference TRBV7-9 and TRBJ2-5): DTGVSQNPRHKITKRGQNVTFRCDPISEHNRLYWYRQTLGQGPEFLTYFQNEAQLEKSRLLSDRFSAERPKGSFSTLEIQRTEQGDSAMYLCASSLVPVNQETQYFGPGTRLLVL.

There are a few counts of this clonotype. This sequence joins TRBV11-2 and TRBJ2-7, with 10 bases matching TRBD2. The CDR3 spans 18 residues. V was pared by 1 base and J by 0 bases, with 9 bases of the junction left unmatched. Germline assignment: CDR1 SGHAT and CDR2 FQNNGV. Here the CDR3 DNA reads TGTGCCAGCAGCTTAGGCCCCTTTAGCGGGGGGAGCTCCTACGAGCAGTACTTC. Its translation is CASSLGPFSGGSSYEQYF.

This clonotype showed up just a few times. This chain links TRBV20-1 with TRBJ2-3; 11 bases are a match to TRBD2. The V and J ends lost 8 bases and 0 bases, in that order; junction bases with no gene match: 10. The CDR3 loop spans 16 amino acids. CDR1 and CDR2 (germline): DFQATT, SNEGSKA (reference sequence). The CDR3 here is CSLRASGGSSTDTQYF. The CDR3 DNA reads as TGCAGTTTACGGGCTAGCGGGGGGTCTAGCACAGATACGCAGTATTTT.

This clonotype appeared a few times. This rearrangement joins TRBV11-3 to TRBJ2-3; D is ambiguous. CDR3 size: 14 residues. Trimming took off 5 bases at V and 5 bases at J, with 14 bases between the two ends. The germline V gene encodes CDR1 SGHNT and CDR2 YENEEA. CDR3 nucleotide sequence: TGTGCCAGCAGCCACCGACCACCTCAAGATACGCAGTATTTT. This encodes CASSHRPPQDTQYF.

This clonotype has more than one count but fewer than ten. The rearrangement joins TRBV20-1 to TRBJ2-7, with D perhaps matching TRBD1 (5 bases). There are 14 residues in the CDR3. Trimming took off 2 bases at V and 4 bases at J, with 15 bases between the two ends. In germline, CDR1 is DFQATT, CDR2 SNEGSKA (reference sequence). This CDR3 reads CSARYAEGAYEQYF. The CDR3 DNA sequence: TGCAGTGCTAGATATGCTGAAGGGGCTTACGAGCAGTACTTC.

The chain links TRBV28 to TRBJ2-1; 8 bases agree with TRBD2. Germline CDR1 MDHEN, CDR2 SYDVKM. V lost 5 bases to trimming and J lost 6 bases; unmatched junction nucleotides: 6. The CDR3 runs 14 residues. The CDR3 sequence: CASSPGTRLNEQFF. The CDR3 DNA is TGTGCCAGCAGTCCCGGGACTAGACTCAATGAGCAGTTCTTC.

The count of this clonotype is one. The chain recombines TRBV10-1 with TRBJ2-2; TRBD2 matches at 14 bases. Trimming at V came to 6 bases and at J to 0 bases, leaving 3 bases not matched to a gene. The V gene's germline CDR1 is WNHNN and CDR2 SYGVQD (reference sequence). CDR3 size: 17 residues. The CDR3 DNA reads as TGCGCCAGCAGCCGGACTAGCGGGGGGCCGAACACCGGGGAGCTGTTTTTT. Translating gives CASSRTSGGPNTGELFF.

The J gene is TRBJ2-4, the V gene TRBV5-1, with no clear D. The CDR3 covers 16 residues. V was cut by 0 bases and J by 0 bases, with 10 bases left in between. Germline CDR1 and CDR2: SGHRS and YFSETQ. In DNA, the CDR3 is TGCGCCAGCAGCTTGGTGTCCTCCCTAGCCAAAAACATTCAGTACTTC. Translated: CASSLVSSLAKNIQYF.

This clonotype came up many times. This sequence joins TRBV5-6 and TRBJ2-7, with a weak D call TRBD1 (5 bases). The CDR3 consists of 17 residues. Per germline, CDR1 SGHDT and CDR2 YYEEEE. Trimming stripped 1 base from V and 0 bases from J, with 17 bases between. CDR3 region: CASSLFIPTDDSYEQYF. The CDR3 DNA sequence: TGTGCCAGCAGCTTGTTTATACCGACAGACGACTCCTACGAGCAGTACTTC.